A selection of T cell receptor beta chains follows, all from one sample in a study of blood T cells in healthy people across ages. TCRdb fed the 5' RACE reads into MiXCR, producing one record per CDR3 protein. The sample holds hundreds of thousands of distinct CDR3 sequences, 45% to 50% seen once. Sequencing was performed on blood. The receptors shown here come from a woman aged 55-70 years in good health. Each CDR3 is given with its conserved first and last residue. D genes are given only for firm matches. Expanded clones get a size class; other rows say once, few or many, or leave the size out.

TGCAGTGCTAGAGGGGACACTGGGACCGGGGAGCTGTTTTTT CSARGDTGTGELFF TRBJ2-2 - TRBV20-1 -
TGTGCCAGCAACCGACCCATATCTGGGGCCAACGTCCTGACTTTC CASNRPISGANVLTF TRBJ2-6 - TRBV12-3/TRBV12-4 few
TGTGCCAGCAGCTCCTCGGGACTAGCGATTCGGGAGACCCAGTACTTC CASSSSGLAIRETQYF TRBJ2-5 TRBD2 TRBV7-8 -
TGTGCCAGCAGCGGGAAGACAGGTAGGACCTACGAGCAGTACTTC CASSGKTGRTYEQYF TRBJ2-7 - TRBV7-2 once
TGTGCCAGCATCCCAGCCGAGGGATTCTACGAGCAGTACTTC CASIPAEGFYEQYF TRBJ2-7 - TRBV28 few
TGTGCCAGCAGTGAGGCAGGGGGAAACACTGAAGCTTTCTTT CASSEAGGNTEAFF TRBJ1-1 TRBD1 TRBV2 -
TGCAGTGCTGACGCCCGGGACAGGGGCCACGAGCAGTACTTC CSADARDRGHEQYF TRBJ2-7 TRBD1 TRBV20-1 -
TGTGCCAGCAGCTTAGCCGGGACTAGGGGCCGGGGGCAGTTCTTC CASSLAGTRGRGQFF TRBJ2-1 TRBD2 TRBV7-9 few
TGCAGTGTAGCCGGGGGTCGAGAGACCCAGTACTTC CSVAGGRETQYF TRBJ2-5 - TRBV20-1 -
TGTGCCATCAGTGAGATGGGCGGGGAGTACAATGAGCAGTTCTTC CAISEMGGEYNEQFF TRBJ2-1 - TRBV10-3 -
TGCAGCGTTGCAGCGGGGTGCAATGAGCAGTTCTTC CSVAAGCNEQFF TRBJ2-1 TRBD2 TRBV29-1 -
TGTGCCAGCAGCCAATCCCTTGGGACTAGCGGTCTGGGGTACGAGCAGTACTTC CASSQSLGTSGLGYEQYF TRBJ2-7 TRBD2 TRBV3-1 -
TGTGCCAGCAGTTTATCGGCGGCAGGTCCCTACGAGCAGTACTTC CASSLSAAGPYEQYF TRBJ2-7 - TRBV27 few
TGCAGTGCCAGCCATAAAAACATTCAGTACTTC CSASHKNIQYF TRBJ2-4 - TRBV20-1 few
TGTGCCAGCAGCCAAGCCCCTGGTGGGGGGAGGGCCTACGAGCAGTACTTC CASSQAPGGGRAYEQYF TRBJ2-7 TRBD2 TRBV4-2 few
TGCGCCAGCAGCCCGGGGGACTCCTACAATGAGCAGTACTTC CASSPGDSYNEQYF TRBJ2-7 - TRBV5-1 few
TGTGCCAGCAGCTTAGAGCGGGAGTTCCCAGAGGCCCAGTACTTC CASSLEREFPEAQYF TRBJ2-5 TRBD2 TRBV7-9 -
TGTGCCAGCAGTGCCGGACAGGGCGGGGACTATGGCTACACCTTC CASSAGQGGDYGYTF TRBJ1-2 TRBD1 TRBV2 -
TGCAGTGCTTGGCGCGGTCGAGGGAATGAGCAGTTCTTC CSAWRGRGNEQFF TRBJ2-1 - TRBV20-1 many
TGTGCCAGCAGTTTGAGAACCGGGACAGGGGGCTCCGAGCAGTACTTC CASSLRTGTGGSEQYF TRBJ2-7 TRBD1 TRBV27 -
TGTGCCAGCAGCTTAGTGGTCGTTAGCAATCAGCCCCAGCATTTT CASSLVVVSNQPQHF TRBJ1-5 - TRBV7-2 -
TGTGCCAGCACCTTCGGGACAGTCTCCTACGAGCAGTACTTC CASTFGTVSYEQYF TRBJ2-7 TRBD1 TRBV28 few
TGTGCCAGCAGTGAAGACAGGGCTCTGAAGAAACTGTTTTTT CASSEDRALKKLFF TRBJ1-4 TRBD1 TRBV25-1 -
TGTGCCAGCAGTCCCAACCAGAACAGAGTTTCCTACGAGCAGTACTTC CASSPNQNRVSYEQYF TRBJ2-7 - TRBV3-1 few
TGTGCCAGCAGCCAAGTGGAAGCGGGGGCCCAAGAGACCCAGTACTTC CASSQVEAGAQETQYF TRBJ2-5 TRBD2 TRBV3-1 -
TGTGCCAGCAGTAAGACAGGGGGTTGGGAGACCCAGTACTTC CASSKTGGWETQYF TRBJ2-5 TRBD1 TRBV6-5 -
TGCGCCAGCAGCGCTACAGGGGTGGGGCAGTACTTC CASSATGVGQYF TRBJ2-7 TRBD1 TRBV5-1 -
TGTGCCAGCAAGGGACGAGCGGGATTAAATGAGCAGTTCTTC CASKGRAGLNEQFF TRBJ2-1 TRBD2 TRBV7-2 once
TGTGCCAGCAGTAACCCTAGCGGGAGGGCTGGGGCCAACGTCCTGACTTTC CASSNPSGRAGANVLTF TRBJ2-6 TRBD2 TRBV12-3/TRBV12-4 -
TGCGCCAGCAGCTTGAGAGTGGACAGGGTGTACAATGAGCAGTTCTTC CASSLRVDRVYNEQFF TRBJ2-1 TRBD1 TRBV5-1 -
TGTGCCAGCAGTTCATGGGGTCGGGGGAGGAATGAGCAGTTCTTC CASSSWGRGRNEQFF TRBJ2-1 - TRBV27 few
TGTGCCAGCAGTTACGGGGCCGAGCAGTTCTTC CASSYGAEQFF TRBJ2-1 - TRBV6-5 -